The present entry profiles one T cell receptor beta chain with its context. The CDR3 runs to 14 residues. V lost 6 bases and J lost 1, with 12 bases in between. Germline CDR1 ENHRY, CDR2 SYGVKD. The sample originates from a study of blood T cell repertoires in COVID-19. Across the study: Sites across the United States, Italy and Spain contributed samples from acute and convalescent COVID-19. PBMCs, B-cell-depleted T cells, or T cells were the source of the cDNA or gDNA that made up the material.

In the source study's methods: Estimated nucleated cell counts came from reference gene primer amplification. The assay was immunoSEQ multiplex PCR, and TCRdb's table has in-frame clones only and misses some. From that table come the V and J calls and clone size; the DNA was used to work out D and trimming. Of roughly 90,000 clones in the sample, over 70% were seen once. The sequencing input was peripheral blood. The rearrangement uses TRBV10-3 and TRBJ1-1; D ambiguous. This sequence was found in a woman older than 75 with active or convalescent COVID-19. The CDR3 loop is CAIRDVAGNTEAFF. In DNA form, the CDR3 reads TGTGCCATCAGGGACGTTGCGGGGAACACTGAAGCTTTCTTT.